This T cell receptor beta chain was documented in a study of metastatic and nonmetastatic thyroid tumors. On the study more broadly: Comparison of repertoires was carried out across blood and tumor or nodule tissue from malignant and benign thyroid patients. Regarding the study as a whole: Relative to benign nodules, malignant thyroid tumors were reportedly characterized by significantly elevated TCR beta diversity in blood and tumor.

Germline V CDR1 and CDR2: LGHNA, YNFKEQ. V was pared by 0 bases and J by 8 bases, with 10 bases between. CDR3 length: 13 residues. Patients underwent thyroid surgery, and none had received any treatment before it. A note on this clone: The antigen remains unidentified.

As originally analysed: The distant-metastasis classifier for papillary thyroid cancer was built from CDR3 differences across clinicopathological groups. TCRdb redid the clone calls on the PCR reads using MiXCR. The V and J calls shown here were made by TCRdb, not taken from the authors' results. The sample has 10,000 or so clones, roughly 30% seen once. The V call is TRBV4-2, the J call TRBJ1-2; D is unresolved. The TCR was taken from a female donor with papillary thyroid cancer or a benign thyroid nodule (not recorded which). Some clones in this sample may be carry-over from other donors' samples. Sequencing input: tumor tissue. The CDR3 loop is CASSQDRGFGYTF. Here the CDR3 DNA reads TGTGCCAGCAGCCAAGATCGGGGTTTCGGCTACACCTTC.